This T cell receptor (beta chain) came from a study of cytomegalovirus exposure and HLA in healthy donors. Study outcomes and limitations: A list of 150 to 200 TCR beta chains associated with cytomegalovirus was given. Across all donors, roughly uniform sequencing depth was an assumption of the presence/absence analyses.

Details on this clone: Its antigen is unidentified.

PCR used 60 Vbeta primers and 13 Jbeta primers. The assay was immunoSEQ multiplex PCR, and TCRdb's table has in-frame clones only and misses some. The sample shows about 160,000 clones, about four fifths of them seen only once. Germline CDR1 reads MRHNA; CDR2 reads SNTAGT. The CDR3 extends over 14 amino acids. Trimming at V came to 9 bases and at J to 1 base, leaving 1 base not matched to a gene. The source material was PBMCs. The chain has TRBV6-4 and TRBJ2-2; 11 nucleotides match TRBD2. This clonotype originated in a male donor in good health and CMV-seropositive. The CDR3 sequence: CASGTSGNTGELFF. CDR3 in DNA: TGTGCCAGTGGGACTAGCGGGAACACCGGGGAGCTGTTTTTT.